One and the same sample provided the 19 T cell receptor beta chains below, sequenced in a study of shared clonotypes between healthy human individuals. Data came from immunoSEQ multiplex PCR; TCRdb stores just in-frame clones and leaves some out. The sample consists of about 2.3 million clones, approximately 93% of them appearing once. Material: naive CD4+ T cells from PBMCs. As for subset: CD45RA+ positively selected. These receptors originate from a young man in good health. Some clones in this sample may be carry-over from other donors' samples.

The chain employs TRBV6-5 and TRBJ1-6; D uncertain. The CDR3 sequence is 14 residues long. Trimming left V 2 bases short and J 10 bases short, with 12 bases between. CDR1 and CDR2 from the germline V gene are MNHEY and SVGAGI. The CDR3 protein is CASSYEGGRSPLHF. The CDR3 DNA reads as TGTGCCAGCAGTTACGAGGGAGGACGATCACCCCTCCACTTT.

V and J are TRBV4-1 and TRBJ1-1; D uncertain. This CDR3 region has 14 residues. Per the germline V gene, CDR1 is MGHRA and CDR2 is YSYEKL. Trimming cost V 1 base and J 5 bases, with 11 bases left between them. CDR3 coding DNA: TGCGCCAGCAGCCAAGCGCCAATTACAACTGAAGCTTTCTTT. Translating gives CASSQAPITTEAFF.

The rearrangement links TRBV7-9 to TRBJ2-1, with a possible D match to TRBD2 (6 bases). Trimming left V 1 base short and J 6 bases short, with 13 bases between. The CDR3 totals 15 residues. CDR1 and CDR2 (germline): SEHNR, FQNEAQ (reference sequence). The CDR3 region is CASSLVPGAVNEQFF. The CDR3 bases are TGTGCCAGCAGCTTAGTCCCGGGAGCCGTCAATGAGCAGTTCTTC.

V and J are TRBV27 and TRBJ2-7; D is possibly TRBD2 (5 bases). Germline CDR1 reads MNHEY; CDR2 reads SMNVEV (reference sequence). V lost 8 bases and J 6 bases, leaving 17 bases between the germline ends. The CDR3 loop spans 13 amino acids. CDR3 DNA sequence: TGTGCCAGCGGACTCCCTCCCTTGGGCGAGCAGTACTTC. Translated, it gives CASGLPPLGEQYF.

The V gene is TRBV4-2, the J gene TRBJ2-3; 12 bases map to TRBD2. CDR1 and CDR2 (germline): LGHNA, YNFKEQ. V was pared by 4 bases and J by 3 bases, with 14 bases of the junction left unmatched. The CDR3 sequence is 19 residues long. CDR3 sequence: CASSPRTTSGSVQTDTQYF. CDR3 bases: TGTGCCAGCAGCCCCCGGACGACTAGCGGGAGTGTTCAGACAGATACGCAGTATTTT.

Comments on this clone: This sample also contains other DNA sequences that code for the same CDR3. V usage is TRBV5-1 and J usage is TRBJ2-7; D tentatively reads TRBD1 or TRBD2 (5 bases each). Germline CDR1 and CDR2: SGHRS and YFSETQ. CDR3 length: 13 residues. V dropped 2 bases and J dropped 3 bases, with 9 bases sitting between them. This CDR3 is CASSLGESYEQYF. As DNA, the CDR3 is TGCGCCAGCAGCTTAGGGGAGAGCTACGAGCAGTACTTC.

The chain has TRBV5-1 and TRBJ2-1, with D tentatively TRBD1 (7 bases). The CDR3 has 13 amino acids. Deletions cut 5 bases from V and 8 bases from J, with 14 bases between. The V gene's germline CDR1 is SGHRS and CDR2 YFSETQ. CDR3 nucleotides: TGCGCCAGCAGTTCCCCAGGGGGGCATGAGCAGTTCTTC. Its protein product is CASSSPGGHEQFF.

The V and J genes are TRBV19 and TRBJ1-4; D call uncertain. This CDR3 spans 14 amino acids. V was shortened by 1 base and J by 8 bases, with 11 bases between the two germline ends. Germline CDR1 and CDR2: LNHDA and SQIVND (reference sequence). CDR3 amino acids: CASSIGALGEKLFF. The CDR3 coding sequence is TGTGCCAGTAGTATAGGAGCTCTCGGAGAAAAACTGTTTTTT.

This rearrangement joins TRBV11-2 to TRBJ2-7; TRBD1 matches at 10 bases. Germline CDR1 reads SGHAT; CDR2 reads FQNNGV. The CDR3 has 15 residues. J lost 7 bases, V lost 1 base, and 7 bases had no gene match. CDR3 loop: CASSLAGTGAGEQYF. The CDR3 nucleotides read TGTGCCAGCAGCTTAGCCGGGACAGGGGCAGGAGAGCAGTACTTC. Based on the CDR3 plus reference TRBV11-2 and TRBJ2-7, the full variable domain is EAGVAQSPRYKIIEKRQSVAFWCNPISGHATLYWYQQILGQGPKLLIQFQNNGVVDDSQLPKDRFSAERLKGVDSTLKIQPAKLEDSAVYLCASSLAGTGAGEQYFGPGTRLTVT.

The rearrangement links TRBV9 to TRBJ1-3, with D possibly matching TRBD1 (5 bases). The CDR3 runs to 17 residues. V lost 0 bases to trimming and J lost 0 bases, with 13 bases between them. Per the germline V gene, CDR1 is SGDLS and CDR2 is YYNGEE. The CDR3 region is CASSVAPGRSSGNTIYF. The CDR3 region has the DNA TGTGCCAGCAGCGTAGCCCCGGGACGGAGCTCTGGAAACACCATATATTTT.

A few counts support this clone. The chain has TRBV5-6 and TRBJ1-1; the D gene is possibly TRBD1 (5 bases). There are 14 residues in the CDR3. V was clipped by 4 bases and J by 7 bases, with 17 bases between them. The V gene's germline CDR1 is SGHDT and CDR2 YYEEEE. CDR3 protein: CASSHPPAGVEAFF. DNA for the CDR3: TGTGCCAGCAGCCACCCACCGGCGGGGGTTGAAGCTTTCTTT.

A word on this clone: The identical CDR3 is also encoded by other nucleotide sequences in the sample. The rearrangement links TRBV5-1 to TRBJ1-2, with TRBD1 identical over 8 bases. V trimming: 0 bases; J trimming: 8 bases; junction bases outside the gene matches: 3. The CDR3 has 13 residues. CDR1 is SGHRS and CDR2 is YFSETQ in the germline V gene. In nucleotides, the CDR3 is TGCGCCAGCAGCTTGGAACAGGGGGGCGGCTACACCTTC. Translation gives CASSLEQGGGYTF.

In this sample, this clone turned up a few times. The chain has TRBV7-2 and TRBJ2-7, with D unresolved. V lost 4 bases and J lost 6, with 7 bases in between. The CDR3 sequence is 11 residues long. Germline lookup yields CDR1 SGHTA and CDR2 FQGNSA. The CDR3 sequence is CASSSLGEQYF. The DNA for the CDR3 is TGTGCCAGCAGCTCCCTCGGCGAGCAGTACTTC.

This chain links TRBV28 with TRBJ1-3; TRBD1 is a possible D gene (6 bases). CDR1 MDHEN and CDR2 SYDVKM come from the germline V gene. The CDR3 has 16 amino acids. The ends were cut back, 8 bases at V and 0 bases at J, with 17 bases in the middle. CDR3 nucleotide sequence: TGTGCCAGCCTAGGACGAGGACAGATCTCTGGAAACACCATATATTTT. It codes for CASLGRGQISGNTIYF.

The CDR3: CATARPTWGNNEQFF. The CDR3 DNA follows: TGTGCCACCGCGCGCCCCACGTGGGGGAACAATGAGCAGTTCTTC. This chain joins TRBV6-5 and TRBJ2-1; the D call may be TRBD1 or TRBD2 (5 bases each). CDR1 MNHEY and CDR2 SVGAGI come from the germline V gene. The CDR3 has 15 amino acids. V was shortened by 10 bases and J by 5 bases, with 21 bases between the two germline ends.

Only one count was recorded for this clone. V gene TRBV28 combines with J gene TRBJ1-1; weak D call: TRBD1 (6 bases). V shed 6 bases and J shed 0 bases, with 17 bases lying between them. The CDR3 is 16 residues long. Germline V gene lookup returns CDR1 MDHEN and CDR2 SYDVKM. DNA of the CDR3: TGTGCCAGCAGCCTATTCGGAGGGGGGATGAACACTGAAGCTTTCTTT. The encoded protein is CASSLFGGGMNTEAFF.

The gene calls are TRBV5-1 and TRBJ2-1; D gene uncertain. The CDR3 consists of 12 residues. The germline CDR1 and CDR2 sequences are SGHRS and YFSETQ. The V end lost 4 bases, the J end lost 6 bases, and 8 bases lay between the germline ends. CDR3 region: CASSPSANEQFF. CDR3 DNA sequence: TGCGCCAGCAGCCCCTCAGCCAATGAGCAGTTCTTC.

The chain combines TRBV27 with TRBJ1-2; 9 nucleotides align to TRBD1. The germline CDR1 and CDR2 sequences are MNHEY and SMNVEV (reference sequence). V gave up 5 bases and J gave up 4 bases; unmatched junction bases: 8. This CDR3 contains 15 residues. The CDR3 sequence is CASSEQGAWPYGYTF. The DNA of the CDR3 is TGTGCCAGCAGTGAACAGGGGGCCTGGCCCTATGGCTACACCTTC.

This chain links TRBV9 with TRBJ2-2; D is perhaps TRBD2 (5 bases). CDR3 length: 15 residues. V lost 0 bases and J 5 bases, leaving 11 bases between the germline ends. Germline CDR1 is SGDLS and CDR2 is YYNGEE. CDR3 DNA: TGTGCCAGCAGCGTAGGGGGAGCGCGGACCGGGGAGCTGTTTTTT. Amino acid sequence: CASSVGGARTGELFF.